This entry lists 16 T cell receptor beta chains sequenced from one sample in a study of read filtering for tumor transcriptome and immune sequencing. Molecular barcoded adaptors covering alpha/delta and beta/gamma chains were used on around 400 ng RNA. Using its own MiXCR run on the reads, TCRdb lists one record per CDR3 protein. In the table there are 48,000 or so distinct CDR3 sequences, around 19% of which are singletons. Material for sequencing was a population of CD138-negative cells sorted from bone marrow. The receptor source for this set is a donor over 35 with multiple myeloma.

This clonotype was picked up many times. The chain couples TRBV7-2 to TRBJ2-1, with TRBD2 matching 8 bases. The germline V gene encodes CDR1 SGHTA and CDR2 FQGNSA. J gave up 6 bases and V 5 bases, and 18 bases lay outside the gene matches. The CDR3 contains 18 residues. CDR3 sequence: CASSTSYVGREGGNEQFF. DNA of the CDR3: TGTGCCAGCAGCACTAGTTATGTCGGACGGGAGGGAGGCAATGAGCAGTTCTTC.

About this clonotype itself: This sequence may be a read error, since a much larger clone differs from it by one base. J is TRBJ2-7 and V is TRBV20-1, with a weak D call TRBD2 (6 bases). The CDR3 covers 13 residues. The V gene's germline CDR1 is DFQATT and CDR2 SNEGSKA (reference sequence). CDR3 loop: CSAVKRRGYERYF. The CDR3 DNA reads TGCAGTGCTGTAAAGCGGAGGGGCTACGAGCGGTACTTC.

This clonotype was recorded at least ten times. The J gene is TRBJ2-3, the V gene TRBV7-2; tentative D call: TRBD1 (5 bases). This CDR3 comprises 12 residues. The V gene's germline CDR1 is SGHTA and CDR2 FQGNSA. V lost 4 bases and J lost 10, with 12 bases in between. The CDR3 is CASSSTDESQYF. The CDR3 bases are TGTGCCAGCAGCTCGACAGACGAGTCGCAGTATTTT.

This clonotype was recorded once. The rearrangement joins TRBV5-1 to TRBJ2-3, with D perhaps being TRBD1 or TRBD2 (5 bases each). Germline values: CDR1 SGHRS, CDR2 YFSETQ. V dropped 4 bases and J dropped 4 bases, with 13 bases sitting between them. CDR3 length equals 14 residues. The CDR3 coding sequence is TGCGCCAGCAGCCTTATGGGGACCCCAGATACGCAGTATTTT. Translation: CASSLMGTPDTQYF.

In its sample, this clonotype was seen many times. The rearrangement links TRBV6-2 or TRBV6-3 to TRBJ2-4; D unclear. The CDR3 extends over 16 amino acids. Deletions cut 2 bases from V and 1 base from J, with 12 bases between. Germline values: CDR1 MNHEY, CDR2 SVGEGT. CDR3 sequence: CASSYGRLVAKNIQYF. The CDR3 DNA reads TGTGCCAGCAGTTACGGACGACTTGTGGCCAAAAACATTCAGTACTTC.

This clonotype was counted many times. CDR3 sequence: CAWSGGVGHNSPLHF. CDR3 nucleotides: TGTGCCTGGAGTGGCGGGGTGGGTCATAATTCACCCCTCCACTTT. The V call is TRBV30, the J call TRBJ1-6; no clear D gene. Trimming cost V 1 base and J 5 bases, with 12 bases left between them. The CDR3 totals 15 residues. Germline V gene lookup returns CDR1 GTSNPN and CDR2 SVGIG (reference sequence).

This clonotype was seen ten or more times. V gene TRBV24-1 combines with J gene TRBJ2-5; TRBD2 matches at 7 bases. CDR1 is KGHDR and CDR2 is SFDVKD in the germline V gene. The CDR3 is 16 residues long. The ends lost 6 bases at V and 2 bases at J; junction bases unmatched: 11. The CDR3 sequence: CATSSAGEDRQETQYF. The DNA for the CDR3 is TGTGCCACCAGTTCGGCGGGAGAGGATAGACAAGAGACCCAGTACTTC.

This clonotype was recorded at least ten times. The CDR3 sequence is CASSAETGPQPQHF. For the CDR3, the DNA is TGTGCCAGCAGCGCCGAGACAGGTCCTCAGCCCCAGCATTTT. V gene TRBV5-5 combines with J gene TRBJ1-5; maybe TRBD1 (6 bases). Trimming took 4 bases from V and 6 from J, leaving 14 bases between them. The CDR3 is 14 amino acids. Looked up from germline, CDR1 is SGHKS and CDR2 is YYEKEE (reference sequence).

The CDR3 sequence: CSARELRTGNTIYF. DNA of the CDR3: TGCAGTGCTAGGGAACTGAGGACTGGAAACACCATATATTTT. J is TRBJ1-3 and V is TRBV20-1; D is undetermined. The length of the CDR3 is 14 residues. Germline loops: CDR1 DFQATT, CDR2 SNEGSKA (reference sequence). Between the trimmed V and J ends, which lost 3 bases and 2 bases, there was a span of 11 bases.

This clonotype has a count of ten or more. The chain joins TRBV6-1 to TRBJ1-1, with D maybe TRBD1 (5 bases). The V gene lost 7 bases and the J gene lost 11 bases, with 20 bases spanning the gap. The CDR3 spans 13 residues. CDR1 and CDR2 from the germline V gene are MNHNS and SASEGT. CDR3 region: CASTRAGTPMAFF. The CDR3 bases are TGTGCCAGCACTAGGGCAGGGACCCCCATGGCTTTCTTT.

This clonotype was detected many times. The chain has TRBV24-1 and TRBJ2-2, with 7 bases identical to TRBD2. CDR1 and CDR2 from the germline V gene are KGHDR and SFDVKD. This CDR3 contains 16 residues. With 3 bases clipped from V and 5 bases from J, the junction kept 8 bases outside the gene matches. The CDR3 DNA reads TGTGCCACCAGTGATCCCCACGGGAGGTCGACCGGGGAGCTGTTTTTT. As protein: CATSDPHGRSTGELFF.

There are many counts of this clonotype. V usage is TRBV11-3 and J usage is TRBJ2-3; the D gene is possibly TRBD2 (6 bases). Trimming removed 3 bases from V and 0 bases from J, with 16 bases in between. CDR1 is SGHNT, CDR2 YENEEA, per germline. The CDR3 has 17 residues. The CDR3 loop reads CASSLETSSVSTDTQYF. The CDR3 coding sequence is TGTGCCAGCAGCTTGGAGACGTCTAGCGTGAGCACAGATACGCAGTATTTT.

This clonotype was seen many times. This chain uses TRBV29-1 with TRBJ2-3, with D possibly being TRBD2 (5 bases). From germline, CDR1 is SQVTM and CDR2 ANQGSEA. The CDR3 is 13 residues long. Trimming left V 5 bases short and J 2 bases short, with 11 bases between. In nucleotides, the CDR3 is TGCAGCGTTCTCGGGGATACCACAGATACGCAGTATTTT. This encodes CSVLGDTTDTQYF.

This clonotype was found many times. J is TRBJ1-4 and V is TRBV5-1; 7 bases fit TRBD1. From germline, CDR1 is SGHRS and CDR2 YFSETQ. V was pared by 0 bases and J by 6 bases, with 2 bases of the junction left unmatched. The CDR3 runs to 14 residues. CDR3 DNA sequence: TGCGCCAGCAGCTTGGAGCAGGGGGATGAAAAACTGTTTTTT. The encoded protein is CASSLEQGDEKLFF.

This clonotype has a count of ten or more. V usage is TRBV21-1 and J usage is TRBJ1-1. TRBV21-1 is a listed pseudogene. The CDR3 has 12 amino acids. This CDR3 reads CASSKGKGEAFF. DNA of the CDR3: TGTGCCAGCAGCAAAGGGAAGGGTGAAGCTTTCTTT.

This clonotype was detected many times. The J gene is TRBJ2-2, the V gene TRBV20-1; 7 nucleotides line up with TRBD1. CDR3 length: 16 amino acids. Losses at the gene ends were 0 bases for V and 4 bases for J; bases not matched to a gene: 8. Germline-derived CDR1 and CDR2 are DFQATT and SNEGSKA (reference sequence). The chain's CDR3 is CSARDLRGLSTGELFF. DNA of the CDR3: TGCAGTGCTAGAGATTTAAGGGGGCTAAGCACCGGGGAGCTGTTTTTT.